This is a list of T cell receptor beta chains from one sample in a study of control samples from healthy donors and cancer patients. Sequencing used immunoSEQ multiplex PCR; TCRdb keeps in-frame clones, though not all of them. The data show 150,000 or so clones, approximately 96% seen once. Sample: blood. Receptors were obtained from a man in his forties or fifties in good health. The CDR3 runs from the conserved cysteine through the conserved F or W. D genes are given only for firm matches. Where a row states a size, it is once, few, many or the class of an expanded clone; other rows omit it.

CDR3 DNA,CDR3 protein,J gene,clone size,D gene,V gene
TGTGCCAGCAGCCTAATACAGGGAGATCAGCCCCAGCATTTT,CASSLIQGDQPQHF,TRBJ1-5,.,.,TRBV28
TGTGCCAGCAGCTCGGCCGGCACTGGACCGGGTGGCTACACCTTC,CASSSAGTGPGGYTF,TRBJ1-2,.,.,TRBV5-4
TGTGCCAGCTCCAGACAGGGTGGCACTGAAGCTTTCTTT,CASSRQGGTEAFF,TRBJ1-1,.,TRBD1,TRBV19
TGTGCCAGCAGTGAAATGGGCTACGAGCAGTACTTC,CASSEMGYEQYF,TRBJ2-7,once,.,TRBV6-1
TGTGCCAGCTCACCCACGGCTCTTAGCACAGATACGCAGTATTTT,CASSPTALSTDTQYF,TRBJ2-3,.,.,TRBV18
TGTGCCAGTAGTATCAGAGGATCTAACTATGGCTACACCTTC,CASSIRGSNYGYTF,TRBJ1-2,.,.,TRBV19
TGTGCCAGCAGTGACTCGGGACACCCTATCAATGAGCAGTTCTTC,CASSDSGHPINEQFF,TRBJ2-1,.,.,TRBV6-4
TGTGCCTGGAGTGGGGGTGACAGGGTGTTCTACGAGCAGTACTTC,CAWSGGDRVFYEQYF,TRBJ2-7,.,TRBD1,TRBV30
TGTGCCAGTAGTATTTCGACAGGGTACGAGCAGTACTTC,CASSISTGYEQYF,TRBJ2-7,.,TRBD1,TRBV19
TGTGCCAGCAGCCTCGGGACAGGTCGGACTGAAGCTTTCTTT,CASSLGTGRTEAFF,TRBJ1-1,.,TRBD1,TRBV3-1/TRBV3-2
TGCGCCAGCAGCTCACAGGGTAGCACAGATACGCAGTATTTT,CASSSQGSTDTQYF,TRBJ2-3,.,.,TRBV5-1
TGTGCCAGCAGTCGTGGGGCCGGGACAACTGGAAACACCATATATTTT,CASSRGAGTTGNTIYF,TRBJ1-3,.,.,TRBV28
TGTGCCAGCACCCTAGAGAACACTGAAGCTTTCTTT,CASTLENTEAFF,TRBJ1-1,once,.,TRBV12-3/TRBV12-4
TGCGCCAGCAGCTTCCAGAGCCACGAGCAGTACTTC,CASSFQSHEQYF,TRBJ2-7,.,.,TRBV5-1
TGTGCCAGTAGTCCGGGCCTCCTGGGGGGTTCACCCCTCCACTTT,CASSPGLLGGSPLHF,TRBJ1-6,.,.,TRBV19
TGCGCCAGCAGCTTGGCCCCAGGGGAATACTACGAGCAGTACTTC,CASSLAPGEYYEQYF,TRBJ2-7,.,.,TRBV5-1
TGCGCCAGCAGCTATAATGGAAACACCATATATTTT,CASSYNGNTIYF,TRBJ1-3,.,.,TRBV5-1
TGTGCCAGCAGCGTGAGTCCCGCCGGGTGGAAAGGGGAGCTGTTTTTT,CASSVSPAGWKGELFF,TRBJ2-2,.,.,TRBV9